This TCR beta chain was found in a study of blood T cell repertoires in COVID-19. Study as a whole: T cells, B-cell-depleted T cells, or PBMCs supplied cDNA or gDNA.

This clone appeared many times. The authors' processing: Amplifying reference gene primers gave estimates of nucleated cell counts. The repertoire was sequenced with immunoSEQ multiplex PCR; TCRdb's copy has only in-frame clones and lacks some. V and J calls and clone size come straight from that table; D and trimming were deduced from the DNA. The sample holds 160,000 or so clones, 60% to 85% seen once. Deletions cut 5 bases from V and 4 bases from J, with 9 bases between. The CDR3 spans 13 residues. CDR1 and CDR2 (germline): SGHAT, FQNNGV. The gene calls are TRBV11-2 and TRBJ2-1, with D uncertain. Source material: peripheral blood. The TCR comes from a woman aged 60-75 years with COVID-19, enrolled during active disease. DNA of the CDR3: TGTGCCAGCAGCACAGACCAATACAATGAGCAGTTCTTC. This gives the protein CASSTDQYNEQFF.